Sequencing of this T cell receptor (beta chain) was carried out in a study of technical replicates of blood from a few donors. TCRdb's table, derived via immunoSEQ multiplex PCR, lists solely in-frame clones and lacks some. The table has around 97,000 clones, about 95% seen once. The CDR3 runs to 11 residues. Trimming stripped 4 bases from V and 6 bases from J, with 10 bases between. The V gene's germline CDR1 is GTSNPN and CDR2 SVGIG (reference sequence). The TCR originated in a human donor in good health. This rearrangement joins TRBV30 to TRBJ2-7, with a possible D match to TRBD1 (5 bases). The sequencing sample was made of T cells isolated from PBMCs. As DNA, the CDR3 is TGTGCCTGGACAGGGTCCAGCGAGCAGTACTTC. This sequence encodes CAWTGSSEQYF.